This TCR beta chain comes out of a study of cytomegalovirus exposure and HLA in healthy donors. On the study more broadly: Inside one of the first data releases sat 80 million to 95 million unique TCRs taken from HLA-typed donors. The study's findings and limits: TCR beta chain V- and J-gene trimming was linked, in a later analysis, to a missense variant in DCLRE1C. Per a prior analysis, the majority of TCR beta V segments were productive roughly 87% or roughly 30% of the time. There were several of the most significant clusters that appeared linked to common viral pathogens in a later analysis.

Amplification used 60 Vbeta primers and 13 Jbeta primers. Data came from immunoSEQ multiplex PCR; TCRdb stores just in-frame clones and leaves some out. The data hold 54,000 or so clones, with roughly 53% observed a single time. Germline V lookup: CDR1 KGHSH, CDR2 LQKENI. Trimming left V 4 bases short and J 3 bases short, with 16 bases between. The CDR3 consists of 16 residues. This clone was seen a few times. The antigen is undetermined. Sequenced material: PBMCs. This chain uses TRBV18 with TRBJ1-5; a possible D gene is TRBD1 (5 bases). This TCR derives from a human donor in good health. The CDR3 DNA follows: TGTGCCAGCTCACGGGATGCGGGGGGTAACAATCAGCCCCAGCATTTT. Protein sequence: CASSRDAGGNNQPQHF.